The present T cell receptor beta chain was sequenced within a study of blood T cell repertoires in COVID-19 (dated by TCRdb to the early 2020s). Concerning the study at large: The collaborator samples originated in the United States, Italy and Spain and spanned the acute and convalescent phases of COVID-19. Deeply sampled blood TCRbeta repertoires from subjects exposed to, actively infected with, or recovered from COVID-19 were included in the dataset. Sample metadata almost always included a de-identified subject ID, COVID-19 status, age in years and sex. The repertoires were released in a freely available public database meant as a resource for research on the immune response to SARS-CoV-2. Where available, HLA class I and class II types were taken from metadata supplied by the sample provider and were not determined by assay-based typing. Samples were obtained from the ongoing ImmuneRACE study (first 160 participants) and from 1,254 subjects provided by 6 global collaborators. The material from the prospective study consisted of cDNA or gDNA derived from T cells, B-cell-depleted T cells, or PBMCs. What the authors observed across the whole study: How much clinical and demographic metadata was included differed by source and by participant, and the metadata was provided uncurated.

As regards this clone: Its antigen is still unknown. No much larger clone is present one base from it, and per-base qualities are unavailable.

V and J are truncated by 2 bases and 4 bases respectively, leaving an intervening sequence of 7 bases. Including cysteine and phenylalanine, the CDR3 has 13 amino acids. The kept DNA is CDR3 alone, 39 bases in frame from the first base. CDR1 and CDR2 are drawn from the germline V gene: SGDLS, YYNGEE. Each collaborating institution followed its own protocols to collect whole blood in K2EDTA tubes. For TCRbeta analysis, collaborators shipped samples in one of three forms: frozen whole blood, isolated PBMCs, or DNA extracted from either of those sample types. The immunoSEQ Assay, a bias-controlled multiplex PCR, was used to amplify TCRbeta CDR3 regions from genomic DNA. Per the original workflow: The number of nucleated cells in each sample was estimated by amplification of reference gene primers within the assay. To quantify the absolute abundance of each unique TCRbeta CDR3 rearrangement, sequence reads were collapsed and filtered. For each sample, productive Simpson clonality was calculated as the square root of Simpson's diversity index across productive rearrangements. The clones in this table, taken by TCRdb from immuneACCESS, are in-frame only. Not every clone is retained; where verified, under half of the shortfall comes from an unresolved V gene, and the cause of the rest is unknown. That table gives V, J and clone size, and the DNA gave D and trimming. This sample comprises tens of thousands of clones, approximately 82% of them detected only once. About 5% of the sample goes to the ten largest clones.

Sequenced sample: peripheral blood. This TCR came from a man aged 50 or older with active COVID-19. The sequence joins TRBV9 to TRBJ2-1; a tentative D call is TRBD2 (5 bases match). The CDR3 protein sequence reads: CASSVSVYNEQFF. The base sequence is TGTGCCAGCAGCGTTAGCGTATACAATGAGCAGTTCTTC.